Shown below are 28 T cell receptor beta chains from a single sample sequenced in a study of blood T cell repertoires in COVID-19. Some clones are missing from TCRdb's copy, which holds only in-frame ones; the method was immunoSEQ multiplex PCR. The data hold about 59,000 clones, with roughly four fifths observed a single time. Input material: peripheral blood. The receptors were gathered from a woman older than 75 with acute or convalescent COVID-19.

The chain's CDR3 is CASSLLAGSNTGELFF. For the CDR3, the DNA is TGTGCCAGCAGCTTGCTAGCGGGGTCGAACACCGGGGAGCTGTTTTTT. V gene TRBV5-4 combines with J gene TRBJ2-2; 9 nucleotides agree with TRBD2. Germline CDR1 reads SGHNT; CDR2 reads YYREEE (reference sequence). The trim removed 1 base at V and 0 bases at J, leaving 1 base unmatched. The CDR3 extends over 16 amino acids.

This clone was seen a few times. The genes are TRBV12-3 or TRBV12-4 and TRBJ2-1, with unresolved D. There are 12 residues in the CDR3. V was shortened by 9 bases and J by 6 bases, with 12 bases between the two germline ends. CDR3 sequence reads: CASAPLGNEQFF. The CDR3 DNA sequence: TGTGCCAGTGCCCCCCTCGGCAATGAGCAGTTCTTC.

V usage is TRBV11-1 and J usage is TRBJ2-7; TRBD2 matches at 8 bases. J lost 3 bases, V lost 4 bases, and 11 bases had no gene match. Germline V gene lookup returns CDR1 SGHAT and CDR2 FQDESV (reference sequence). The CDR3 length is 16 residues. CDR3 bases: TGTGCCAGCAGCTCACCCGGACTAGCAGGGCTCTACGAGCAGTACTTC. This gives the protein CASSSPGLAGLYEQYF.

This chain links TRBV15 with TRBJ2-7; D gene uncertain. V lost 3 bases, J lost 3 bases, and 6 bases lay in between. This CDR3 has 12 amino acids. The germline CDR1 and CDR2 sequences are LNHNV and YYDKDF (reference sequence). CDR3 protein: CATSRSNYEQYF. The CDR3 nucleotides are TGTGCCACCAGCAGGAGTAACTACGAGCAGTACTTC.

J is TRBJ2-1 and V is TRBV7-8, with 10 nucleotides matching TRBD2. CDR3 size: 16 residues. CDR1 SGHVS and CDR2 FQNEAQ come from the germline V gene. The V and J ends lost 3 bases and 8 bases, in that order; junction bases with no gene match: 10. The CDR3 region is CASSFLAGGGGDEQFF. The DNA for the CDR3 is TGTGCCAGCAGCTTCTTAGCGGGAGGCGGAGGGGATGAGCAGTTCTTC.

This clone was counted only a few times. The chain is built from TRBV19 and TRBJ1-2; no clear D gene. Looked up from germline, CDR1 is LNHDA and CDR2 is SQIVND (reference sequence). CDR3 size: 16 residues. The V end lost 4 bases, the J end lost 1 base, and 16 bases lay between the germline ends. The CDR3, as DNA: TGTGCCAGTAGTACGACCACCGGGAAGAATAACTATGGCTACACCTTC. It specifies CASSTTTGKNNYGYTF.

CDR3 DNA sequence: TGTGCCAGCAGCTTCCAGGGGGGCACCGGGGAGCTGTTTTTT. Protein sequence: CASSFQGGTGELFF. The rearrangement links TRBV7-3 to TRBJ2-2; D possibly corresponds to TRBD1 (7 bases). With 3 bases removed from V and 4 bases from J, the gap between germline ends came to 9 bases. Germline CDR1 is SGHTA and CDR2 is FQGTGA. The length of the CDR3 is 14 residues.

This clone was seen just once. This chain uses TRBV9 with TRBJ2-3; 11 bases are shared with TRBD2. CDR3 length: 16 residues. V shed 3 bases and J 4 bases; nucleotides not matched to a gene: 7. The germline CDR1 and CDR2 sequences are SGDLS and YYNGEE. The CDR3 sequence is CASSGSGGAWADTQYF. In DNA form, the CDR3 reads TGTGCCAGCAGCGGTAGCGGGGGGGCCTGGGCAGATACGCAGTATTTT.

The chain combines TRBV18 with TRBJ1-6, with no clear D. Looked up from germline, CDR1 is KGHSH and CDR2 is LQKENI. CDR3 length: 13 amino acids. V was clipped by 1 base and J by 10 bases, with 8 bases between them. This chain's CDR3 is CASSPQGGSPLHF. Written as DNA, the CDR3 is TGTGCCAGCTCACCACAGGGAGGCTCACCCCTCCACTTT.

The V gene is TRBV4-3, the J gene TRBJ2-3, with a tentative D call TRBD1 (6 bases). The CDR3 has 15 amino acids. Germline-derived CDR1 and CDR2 are LGHNA and YSLEER. V was pared by 0 bases and J by 1 base, with 8 bases between. The chain's CDR3 is CASSQEQGRTDTQYF. CDR3 DNA sequence: TGCGCCAGCAGCCAAGAACAGGGCCGCACAGATACGCAGTATTTT.

This clone was detected only a few times. V gene TRBV10-1 combines with J gene TRBJ1-4; D gene uncertain. The germline V gene encodes CDR1 WNHNN and CDR2 SYGVQD (reference sequence). Trimming stripped 5 bases from V and 0 bases from J, with 7 bases between. The CDR3 totals 14 residues. DNA for the CDR3: TGCGCCAGCAGTCAAAAAACAACTAATGAAAAACTGTTTTTT. This translates into CASSQKTTNEKLFF.

The chain employs TRBV27 and TRBJ2-7; TRBD2 agrees at 10 bases. The V gene's germline CDR1 is MNHEY and CDR2 SMNVEV (reference sequence). The CDR3 runs to 15 residues. The trim removed 6 bases at V and 5 bases at J, leaving 10 bases unmatched. The CDR3 sequence: CASRSGTSGIHEQYF. DNA for the CDR3: TGTGCCAGCAGGAGTGGTACTAGCGGGATTCACGAGCAGTACTTC.

The rearrangement links TRBV2 to TRBJ2-7, with a weak D call TRBD2 (5 bases). Germline lookup yields CDR1 SNHLY and CDR2 FYNNEI. The CDR3 has 12 amino acids. V was pared by 6 bases and J by 4 bases, with 10 bases between. Here the CDR3 DNA reads TGTGCCAGCAGGGTCACGGGGTACGAGCAGTACTTC. Its translation is CASRVTGYEQYF.

This clone was picked up one time. The chain joins TRBV11-2 to TRBJ2-1; 12 bases align to TRBD2. The CDR3 extends over 15 amino acids. The V segment lost 6 bases and the J segment 9 bases; nucleotides outside the gene matches: 9. The V gene's germline CDR1 is SGHAT and CDR2 FQNNGV. CDR3 sequence reads: CASSLAGTSGFEQFF. The CDR3 bases are TGTGCCAGCAGTCTGGCCGGGACTAGCGGGTTTGAGCAGTTCTTC.

The V gene is TRBV9, the J gene TRBJ1-4; 9 positions match TRBD1. After removal of 3 bases from V and 5 bases from J, the junction contained 11 bases not matched to a gene. The germline V gene has CDR1 SGDLS and CDR2 YYNGEE. The CDR3 has 17 amino acids. CDR3 nucleotides: TGTGCCAGCAGCGATAAGGACAGGGGAATTTCGAATGAAAAACTGTTTTTT. This encodes CASSDKDRGISNEKLFF. Looking up the rest from reference TRBV9 and TRBJ1-4 gives the full variable domain: DSGVTQTPKHLITATGQRVTLRCSPRSGDLSVYWYQQSLDQGLQFLIQYYNGEERAKGNILERFSAQQFPDLHSELNLSSLELGDSALYFCASSDKDRGISNEKLFFGSGTQLSVL.

V usage is TRBV7-8 and J usage is TRBJ2-7; D is uncertain. The CDR3 has 11 amino acids. V was cut by 5 bases and J by 3 bases, with 5 bases left in between. CDR1 SGHVS and CDR2 FQNEAQ come from the germline V gene. CDR3 region: CASSHYYEQYF. Here the CDR3 DNA reads TGTGCCAGCAGCCACTACTACGAGCAGTACTTC.

The chain has TRBV5-1 and TRBJ2-7; D possibly corresponds to TRBD1 (6 bases). Trimming shortened V by 4 bases and J by 2 bases, and 13 bases separated the two germline ends. The CDR3 has 14 residues. The germline V gene has CDR1 SGHRS and CDR2 YFSETQ. CDR3: CASSPTDRTYEQYF. Written as DNA, the CDR3 is TGCGCCAGCAGCCCAACCGACAGGACCTACGAGCAGTACTTC.

The chain carries TRBV6-1 and TRBJ1-5, with 8 bases fitting TRBD1. CDR3 length: 15 residues. The germline CDR1 and CDR2 sequences are MNHNS and SASEGT. The trim removed 3 bases at V and 2 bases at J, leaving 3 bases unmatched. As DNA, the CDR3 is TGTGCCAGCAGTGAGACAGGGGCGCGCAATCAGCCCCAGCATTTT. Its translation is CASSETGARNQPQHF.

This clone was observed a handful of times. The chain links TRBV28 to TRBJ2-7, with 7 positions matching TRBD2. Looked up from germline, CDR1 is MDHEN and CDR2 is SYDVKM. V gave up 6 bases and J gave up 1 base; unmatched junction bases: 3. This CDR3 has 13 residues. The CDR3 here is CASRGGSSYEQYF. DNA for the CDR3: TGTGCCAGCAGGGGCGGGAGTTCCTACGAGCAGTACTTC. Drawing the rest from reference TRBV28 and TRBJ2-7, the complete variable domain is DVKVTQSSRYLVKRTGEKVFLECVQDMDHENMFWYRQDPGLGLRLIYFSYDVKMKEKGDIPEGYSVSREKKERFSLILESASTNQTSMYLCASRGGSSYEQYFGPGTRLTVT.

The chain has TRBV2 and TRBJ2-3, with TRBD2 matching over 16 bases. V lost 6 bases, J lost 5 bases, and 8 bases stayed unmatched. The CDR3 has 17 residues. The germline CDR1 and CDR2 sequences are SNHLY and FYNNEI. DNA for the CDR3: TGTGCCAGCAGGGGACTAGCGGGGGGGGCAGCTATAGATACGCAGTATTTT. Translated: CASRGLAGGAAIDTQYF.

J is TRBJ2-7 and V is TRBV7-2; 7 bases line up with TRBD1. V lost 4 bases, J lost 0 bases, and 3 bases stayed unmatched. The length of the CDR3 is 14 residues. Per the germline V gene, CDR1 is SGHTA and CDR2 is FQGNSA. The CDR3 region is CASSSEGASYEQYF. The DNA for the CDR3 is TGTGCCAGCAGCTCAGAGGGGGCCTCCTACGAGCAGTACTTC.

V is TRBV19 and J is TRBJ2-2, with 10 bases matching TRBD1. Germline CDR1 is LNHDA and CDR2 is SQIVND (reference sequence). The J segment lost 5 bases and the V segment lost 8 bases, leaving 11 bases of the junction unmatched. This CDR3 is built from 16 residues. The CDR3 reads CASLPHRTGGTGELFF. The CDR3 coding sequence is TGTGCCAGTTTGCCCCACCGGACAGGGGGGACCGGGGAGCTGTTTTTT.

This chain joins TRBV11-3 and TRBJ2-2; D is ambiguous. V was pared by 1 base and J by 7 bases, with 7 bases between. The CDR3 has 13 residues. Germline CDR1 is SGHNT and CDR2 is YENEEA. The CDR3 sequence is CASSLGSGGELFF. DNA of the CDR3: TGTGCCAGCAGCTTAGGTTCAGGCGGGGAGCTGTTTTTT.

The chain is built from TRBV9 and TRBJ2-5; D possibly corresponds to TRBD2 (6 bases). From germline, CDR1 is SGDLS and CDR2 YYNGEE. This CDR3 has 17 residues. Deletions cut 0 bases from V and 7 bases from J, with 22 bases between. DNA of the CDR3: TGTGCCAGCAGCGTAGACATTTTTCAGGGACTGGAGGCGACCCAGTACTTC. Its protein product is CASSVDIFQGLEATQYF.

This chain connects TRBV10-3 to TRBJ2-3; unclear D gene. CDR3 length: 13 amino acids. The V gene's germline CDR1 is ENHRY and CDR2 SYGVKD. Trimming removed 1 base at V and 4 bases at J, with 6 bases between. CDR3 amino acids: CAISEYPSDTQYF. The DNA of the CDR3 is TGTGCCATCAGTGAGTATCCTTCAGATACGCAGTATTTT.

J is TRBJ2-2 and V is TRBV2; 8 bases align to TRBD1. CDR1 is SNHLY and CDR2 is FYNNEI in the germline V gene. J lost 2 bases, V lost 4 bases, and 12 bases had no gene match. CDR3 length: 18 amino acids. CDR3 sequence reads: CASSVPTTGGSNTGELFF. The CDR3 bases are TGTGCCAGCAGTGTGCCTACTACAGGGGGATCAAACACCGGGGAGCTGTTTTTT. Supplemented by reference TRBV2 and TRBJ2-2, the full variable domain reads EPEVTQTPSHQVTQMGQEVILRCVPISNHLYFYWYRQILGQKVEFLVSFYNNEISEKSEIFDDQFSVERPDGSNFTLKIRSTKLEDSAMYFCASSVPTTGGSNTGELFFGEGSRLTVL.

The chain has TRBV27 and TRBJ2-5; 10 bases align to TRBD2. Trimming took 2 bases from V and 4 from J; bases not matched to a gene: 4. The CDR3 sequence is 15 residues long. CDR1 MNHEY and CDR2 SMNVEV come from the germline V gene (reference sequence). The CDR3 nucleotides read TGTGCCAGCAGTTTACAACTAGCGGGGTTAGAGACCCAGTACTTC. Protein sequence: CASSLQLAGLETQYF.

The CDR3 protein is CASSEELASRGGYTF. The CDR3, as DNA: TGTGCCAGCAGTGAAGAATTAGCCTCCCGGGGTGGCTACACCTTC. This chain joins TRBV6-1 and TRBJ1-2; D not certain. Deletions cut 1 base from V and 7 bases from J, with 16 bases between. The CDR3 has 15 amino acids. Germline lookup yields CDR1 MNHNS and CDR2 SASEGT.